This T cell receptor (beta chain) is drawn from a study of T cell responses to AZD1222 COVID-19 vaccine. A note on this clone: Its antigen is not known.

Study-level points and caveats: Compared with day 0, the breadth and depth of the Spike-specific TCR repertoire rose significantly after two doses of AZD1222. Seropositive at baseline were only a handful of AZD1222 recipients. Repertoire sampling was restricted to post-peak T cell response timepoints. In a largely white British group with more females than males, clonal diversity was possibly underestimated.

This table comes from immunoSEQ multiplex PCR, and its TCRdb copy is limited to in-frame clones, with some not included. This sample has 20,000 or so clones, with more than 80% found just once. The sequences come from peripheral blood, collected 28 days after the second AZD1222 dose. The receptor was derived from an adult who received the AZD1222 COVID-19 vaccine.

The CDR3 DNA reads TGTGCCAGCAGCTTGGGCATGGGGGGGCGCCGGAGGGAGACCCAGTACTTC. Amino acids: CASSLGMGGRRRETQYF. This chain uses TRBV7-6 with TRBJ2-5, with D maybe TRBD2 (7 bases). This CDR3 spans 17 amino acids. V lost 3 bases, J lost 5 bases, and 22 bases lay in between. CDR1 is SGHVS and CDR2 is FNYEAQ in the germline V gene.